This T cell receptor beta chain was sequenced in a study of CD8+ T cells in alopecia areata. Germline V gene data show CDR1 as MNHEY and CDR2 as SMNVEV (reference sequence). The ends were cut back, 7 bases at V and 5 bases at J, with 12 bases in the middle. The CDR3 is 13 residues long. Extracted RNA was reverse transcribed into cDNA, the sequencing template. Method: immunoSEQ multiplex PCR; TCRdb's copy keeps in-frame clones and lacks some. The sample includes 95,000 to 100,000 clones, roughly two thirds of them seen just once. Treatment described: oral pan-JAK inhibitor, 5-10 mg twice daily. The clonotype was recovered from a human donor with alopecia areata. The chain joins TRBV27 to TRBJ2-1, with D hard to call. The sequencing used CD8+ T cells sorted from blood, collected at week 4, from a patient treated with tofacitinib. CDR3 nucleotide sequence: TGTGCCAGCAAAAGGCCGGCAGACAATGAGCAGTTCTTC. Its translation: CASKRPADNEQFF.